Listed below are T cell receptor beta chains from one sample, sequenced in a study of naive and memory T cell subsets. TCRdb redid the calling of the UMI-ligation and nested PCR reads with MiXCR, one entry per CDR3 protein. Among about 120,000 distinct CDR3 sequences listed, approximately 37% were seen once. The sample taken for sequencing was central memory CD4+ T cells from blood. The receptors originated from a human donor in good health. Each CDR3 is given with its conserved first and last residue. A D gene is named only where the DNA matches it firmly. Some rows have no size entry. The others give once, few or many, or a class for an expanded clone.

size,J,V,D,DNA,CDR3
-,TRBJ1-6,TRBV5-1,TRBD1,TGCGCCAGCAGCTTGGACAAGATCGAGGACAGGGTCCTGTATAATTCACCCCTCCACTTT,CASSLDKIEDRVLYNSPLHF
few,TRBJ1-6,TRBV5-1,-,TGCGCCAGCAGCTTGGAGGCGGGGAATTCACCCCTCCACTTT,CASSLEAGNSPLHF
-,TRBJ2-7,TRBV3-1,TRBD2,TGTGCCAGCAGCCTAGCGGGGGCTAACTCCTACGAGCAGTACTTC,CASSLAGANSYEQYF
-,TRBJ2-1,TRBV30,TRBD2,TGTGCCTGGAAATCTATGATGGGACTAGCTCTTAATGAGCAGTTCTTC,CAWKSMMGLALNEQFF
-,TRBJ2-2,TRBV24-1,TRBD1,TGTGCCACCAGTGATCCTTCGACAGGGTACGGGGAGCTGTTTTTT,CATSDPSTGYGELFF
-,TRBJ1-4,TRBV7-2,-,TGTGCCAGCAGCTTATATGGCACTAATGAAAAACTGTTTTTT,CASSLYGTNEKLFF
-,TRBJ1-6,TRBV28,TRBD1,TGTGCCACCACTCTGGACAGGTCGAAGAATAATTCACCCCTCCACTTT,CATTLDRSKNNSPLHF
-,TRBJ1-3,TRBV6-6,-,TGTGCCAGCAGTTACTCCTCTGGAAACACCATATATTTT,CASSYSSGNTIYF
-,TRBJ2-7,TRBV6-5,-,TGTGCCAGCAGTTATAATCGGCACGAGCAGTACTTC,CASSYNRHEQYF
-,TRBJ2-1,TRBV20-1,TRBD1,TGCAGTGCTAGAGATCTGCGGACAGGGAGGTATGAGCAGTTCTTC,CSARDLRTGRYEQFF